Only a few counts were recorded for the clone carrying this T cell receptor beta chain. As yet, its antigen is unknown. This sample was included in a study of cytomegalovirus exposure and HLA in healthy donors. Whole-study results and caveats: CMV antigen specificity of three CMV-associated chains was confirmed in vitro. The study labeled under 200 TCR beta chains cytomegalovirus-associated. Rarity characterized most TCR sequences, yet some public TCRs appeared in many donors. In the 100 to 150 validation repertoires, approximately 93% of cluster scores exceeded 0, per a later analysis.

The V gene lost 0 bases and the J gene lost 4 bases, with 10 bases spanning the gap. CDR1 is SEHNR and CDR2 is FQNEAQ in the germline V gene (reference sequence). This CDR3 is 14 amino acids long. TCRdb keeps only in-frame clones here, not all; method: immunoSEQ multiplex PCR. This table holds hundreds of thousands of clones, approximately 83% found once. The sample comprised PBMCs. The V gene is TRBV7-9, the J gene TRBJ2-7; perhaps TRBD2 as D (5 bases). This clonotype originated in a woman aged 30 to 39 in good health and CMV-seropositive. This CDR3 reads CASSLADWKYEQYF. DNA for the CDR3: TGTGCCAGCAGCTTAGCGGACTGGAAATACGAGCAGTACTTC.